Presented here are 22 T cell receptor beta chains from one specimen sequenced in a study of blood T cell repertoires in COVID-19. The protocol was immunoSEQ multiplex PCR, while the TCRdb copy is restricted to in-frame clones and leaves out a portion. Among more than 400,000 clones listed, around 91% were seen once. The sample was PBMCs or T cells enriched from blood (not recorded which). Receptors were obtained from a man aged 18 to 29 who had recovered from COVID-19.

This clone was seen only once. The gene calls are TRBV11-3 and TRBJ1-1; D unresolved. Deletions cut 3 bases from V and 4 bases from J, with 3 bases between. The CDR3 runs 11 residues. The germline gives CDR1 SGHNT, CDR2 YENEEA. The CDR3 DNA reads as TGTGCCAGCAGCTTCTCCACTGAAGCTTTCTTT. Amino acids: CASSFSTEAFF.

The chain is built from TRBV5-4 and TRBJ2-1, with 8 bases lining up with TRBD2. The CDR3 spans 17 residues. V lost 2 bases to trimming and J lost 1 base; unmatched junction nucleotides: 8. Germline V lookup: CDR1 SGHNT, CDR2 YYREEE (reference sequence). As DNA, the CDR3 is TGTGCCAGCAGCTTCCCGGGAGGGCCTAGGTCCTACAATGAGCAGTTCTTC. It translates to CASSFPGGPRSYNEQFF.

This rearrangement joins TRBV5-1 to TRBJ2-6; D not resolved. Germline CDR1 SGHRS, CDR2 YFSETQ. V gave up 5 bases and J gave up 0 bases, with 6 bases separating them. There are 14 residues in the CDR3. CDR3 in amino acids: CASSLGSGANVLTF. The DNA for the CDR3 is TGCGCCAGCAGTCTAGGCTCTGGGGCCAACGTCCTGACTTTC. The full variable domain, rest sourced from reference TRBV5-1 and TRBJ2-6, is KAGVTQTPRYLIKTRGQQVTLSCSPISGHRSVSWYQQTPGQGLQFLFEYFSETQRNKGNFPGRFSGRQFSNSRSEMNVSTLELGDSALYLCASSLGSGANVLTFGAGSRLTVL.

CDR3 nucleotides: TGTGCCAGCAGCATAAGGAGGGATACGCAGTATTTT. This encodes CASSIRRDTQYF. V gene TRBV11-2 combines with J gene TRBJ2-3, with D maybe TRBD2 (5 bases). The CDR3 runs to 12 residues. With 5 bases removed from V and 6 bases from J, the gap between germline ends came to 9 bases. From germline, CDR1 is SGHAT and CDR2 FQNNGV.

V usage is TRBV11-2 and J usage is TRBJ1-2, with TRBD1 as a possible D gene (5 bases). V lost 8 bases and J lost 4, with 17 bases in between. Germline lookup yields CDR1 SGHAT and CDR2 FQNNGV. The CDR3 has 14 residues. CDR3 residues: CASRFGGSGYGYTF. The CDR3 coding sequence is TGTGCCAGCCGATTCGGGGGATCGGGCTATGGCTACACCTTC.

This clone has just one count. The CDR3 DNA is TGTGCCAGCATCCAGGGAAGGTCGCGGGGCGGGGGAAACACCATATATTTT. Protein product: CASIQGRSRGGGNTIYF. This chain links TRBV7-9 with TRBJ1-3; D perhaps matches TRBD1 (5 bases). The CDR3 has 17 amino acids. Germline loops: CDR1 SEHNR, CDR2 FQNEAQ (reference sequence). Deletions cut 7 bases from V and 4 bases from J, with 23 bases between.

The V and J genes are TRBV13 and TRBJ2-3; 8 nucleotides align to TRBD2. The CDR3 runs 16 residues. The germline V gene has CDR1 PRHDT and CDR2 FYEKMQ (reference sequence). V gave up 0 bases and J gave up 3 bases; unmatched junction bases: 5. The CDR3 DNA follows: TGTGCCAGCAGCTTAGGGGGACTAGGGGTAACAGATACGCAGTATTTT. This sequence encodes CASSLGGLGVTDTQYF.

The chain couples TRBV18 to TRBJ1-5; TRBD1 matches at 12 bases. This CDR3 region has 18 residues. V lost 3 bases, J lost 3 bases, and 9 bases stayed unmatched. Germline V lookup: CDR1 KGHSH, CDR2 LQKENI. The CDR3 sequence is CASSPPRSGQGANQPQHF. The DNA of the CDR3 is TGTGCCAGCTCACCGCCACGATCGGGACAGGGGGCCAATCAGCCCCAGCATTTT.

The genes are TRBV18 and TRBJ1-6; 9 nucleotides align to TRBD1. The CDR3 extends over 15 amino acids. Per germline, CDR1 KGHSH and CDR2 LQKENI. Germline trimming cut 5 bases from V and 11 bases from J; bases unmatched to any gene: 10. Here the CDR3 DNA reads TGTGCCAGCTCAATCGTAAGGGACAGGGTGGCACCCCTCCACTTT. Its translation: CASSIVRDRVAPLHF.

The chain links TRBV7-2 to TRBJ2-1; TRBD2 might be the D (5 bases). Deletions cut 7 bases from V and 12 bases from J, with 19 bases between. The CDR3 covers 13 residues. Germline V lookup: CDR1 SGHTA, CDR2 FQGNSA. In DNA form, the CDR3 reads TGTGCCAGCAAACCCACGACGGCGGGCGGGCAGTTCTTC. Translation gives CASKPTTAGGQFF.

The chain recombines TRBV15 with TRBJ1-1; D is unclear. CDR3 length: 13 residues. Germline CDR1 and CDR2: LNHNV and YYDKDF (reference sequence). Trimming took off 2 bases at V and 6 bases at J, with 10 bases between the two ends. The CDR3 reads CATSRSRYSEAFF. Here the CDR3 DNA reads TGTGCCACCAGCAGAAGTAGATACTCTGAAGCTTTCTTT.

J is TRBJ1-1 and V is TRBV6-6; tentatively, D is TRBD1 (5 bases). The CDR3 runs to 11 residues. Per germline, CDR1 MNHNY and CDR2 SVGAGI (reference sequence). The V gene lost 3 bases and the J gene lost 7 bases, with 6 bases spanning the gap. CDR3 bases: TGTGCCAGCAGTTATAGGGGTGAAGCTTTCTTT. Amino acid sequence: CASSYRGEAFF.

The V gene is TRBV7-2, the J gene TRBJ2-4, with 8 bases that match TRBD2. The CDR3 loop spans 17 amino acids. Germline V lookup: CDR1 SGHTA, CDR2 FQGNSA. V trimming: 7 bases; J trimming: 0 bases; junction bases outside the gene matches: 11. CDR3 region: CASIPGGLAGAKNIQYF. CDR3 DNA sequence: TGTGCCAGCATCCCCGGGGGGCTAGCGGGAGCCAAAAACATTCAGTACTTC.

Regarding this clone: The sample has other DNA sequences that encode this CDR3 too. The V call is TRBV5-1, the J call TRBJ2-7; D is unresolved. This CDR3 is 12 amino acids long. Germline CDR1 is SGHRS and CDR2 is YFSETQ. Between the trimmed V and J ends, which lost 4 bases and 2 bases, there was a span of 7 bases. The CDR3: CASSPGAYEQYF. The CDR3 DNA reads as TGCGCCAGCAGCCCCGGAGCCTACGAGCAGTACTTC.

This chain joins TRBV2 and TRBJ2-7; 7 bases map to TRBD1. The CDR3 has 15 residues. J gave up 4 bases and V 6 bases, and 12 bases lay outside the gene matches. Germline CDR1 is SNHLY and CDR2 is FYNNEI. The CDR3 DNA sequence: TGTGCCAGCAGCCAGAACCGGGACAGAGCGTACGAGCAGTACTTC. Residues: CASSQNRDRAYEQYF.

In nucleotides, the CDR3 is TGTGCCTGGACGGGAGACTATGGCTACACCTTC. Its translation: CAWTGDYGYTF. The gene calls are TRBV30 and TRBJ1-2, with D uncertain. V lost 4 bases and J lost 3, with 6 bases in between. Germline values: CDR1 GTSNPN, CDR2 SVGIG (reference sequence). This CDR3 has 11 amino acids.

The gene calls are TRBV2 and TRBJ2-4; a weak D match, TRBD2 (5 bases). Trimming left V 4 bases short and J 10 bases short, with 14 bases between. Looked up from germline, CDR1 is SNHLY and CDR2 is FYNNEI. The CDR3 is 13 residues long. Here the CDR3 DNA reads TGTGCCAGCAGTGGAGTCGGGGAGCTTATTCAGTACTTC. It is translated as CASSGVGELIQYF.

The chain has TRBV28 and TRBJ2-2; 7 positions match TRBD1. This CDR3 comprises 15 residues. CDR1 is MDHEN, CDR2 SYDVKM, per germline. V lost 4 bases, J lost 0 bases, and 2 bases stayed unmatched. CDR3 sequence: CASSSGTANTGELFF. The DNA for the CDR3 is TGTGCCAGCAGTTCCGGGACAGCGAACACCGGGGAGCTGTTTTTT. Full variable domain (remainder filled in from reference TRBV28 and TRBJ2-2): DVKVTQSSRYLVKRTGEKVFLECVQDMDHENMFWYRQDPGLGLRLIYFSYDVKMKEKGDIPEGYSVSREKKERFSLILESASTNQTSMYLCASSSGTANTGELFFGEGSRLTVL.

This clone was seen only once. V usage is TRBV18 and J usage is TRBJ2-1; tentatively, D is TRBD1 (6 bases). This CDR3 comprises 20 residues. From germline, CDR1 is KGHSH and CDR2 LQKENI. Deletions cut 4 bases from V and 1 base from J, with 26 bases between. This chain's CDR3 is CASSLTLIEGHSESYNEQFF. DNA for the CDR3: TGTGCCAGCTCACTAACTTTGATCGAGGGACATTCCGAGTCCTACAATGAGCAGTTCTTC.

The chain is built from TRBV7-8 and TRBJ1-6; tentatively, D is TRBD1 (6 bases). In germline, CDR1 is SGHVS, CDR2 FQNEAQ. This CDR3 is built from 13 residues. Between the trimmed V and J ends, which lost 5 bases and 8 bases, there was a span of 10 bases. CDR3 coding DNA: TGTGCCAGCAGCGTACAGGGAGATTCACCCCTCCACTTT. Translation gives CASSVQGDSPLHF.

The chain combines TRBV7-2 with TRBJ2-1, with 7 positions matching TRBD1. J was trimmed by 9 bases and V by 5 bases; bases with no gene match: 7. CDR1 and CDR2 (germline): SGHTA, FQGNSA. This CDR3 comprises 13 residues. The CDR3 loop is CASSIDRVTEQFF. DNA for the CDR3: TGTGCCAGCAGCATTGACAGGGTCACTGAGCAGTTCTTC. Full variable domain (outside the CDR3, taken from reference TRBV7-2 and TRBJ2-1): GAGVSQSPSNKVTEKGKDVELRCDPISGHTALYWYRQSLGQGLEFLIYFQGNSAPDKSGLPSDRFSAERTGGSVSTLTIQRTQQEDSAVYLCASSIDRVTEQFFGPGTRLTVL.

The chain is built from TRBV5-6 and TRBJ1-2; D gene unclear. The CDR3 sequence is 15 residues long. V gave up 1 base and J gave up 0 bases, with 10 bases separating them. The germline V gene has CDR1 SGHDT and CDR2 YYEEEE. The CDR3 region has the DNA TGTGCCAGCAGCTTGCGGCAGACTGCTAACTATGGCTACACCTTC. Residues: CASSLRQTANYGYTF.